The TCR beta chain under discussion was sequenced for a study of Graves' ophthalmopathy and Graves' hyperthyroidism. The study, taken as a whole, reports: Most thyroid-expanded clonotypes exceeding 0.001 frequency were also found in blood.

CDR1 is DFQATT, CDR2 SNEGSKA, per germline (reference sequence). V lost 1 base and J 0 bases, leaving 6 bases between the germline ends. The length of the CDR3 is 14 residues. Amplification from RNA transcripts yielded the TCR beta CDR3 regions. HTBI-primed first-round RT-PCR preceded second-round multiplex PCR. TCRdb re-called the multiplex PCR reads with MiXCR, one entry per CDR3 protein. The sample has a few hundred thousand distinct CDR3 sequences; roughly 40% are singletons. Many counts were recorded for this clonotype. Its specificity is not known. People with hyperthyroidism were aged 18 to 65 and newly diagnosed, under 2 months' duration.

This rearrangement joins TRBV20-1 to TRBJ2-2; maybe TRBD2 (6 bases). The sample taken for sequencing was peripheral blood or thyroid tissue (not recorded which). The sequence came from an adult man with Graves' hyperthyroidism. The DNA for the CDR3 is TGCAGTGCTAGAGGACTAGCGAACACCGGGGAGCTGTTTTTT. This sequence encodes CSARGLANTGELFF.